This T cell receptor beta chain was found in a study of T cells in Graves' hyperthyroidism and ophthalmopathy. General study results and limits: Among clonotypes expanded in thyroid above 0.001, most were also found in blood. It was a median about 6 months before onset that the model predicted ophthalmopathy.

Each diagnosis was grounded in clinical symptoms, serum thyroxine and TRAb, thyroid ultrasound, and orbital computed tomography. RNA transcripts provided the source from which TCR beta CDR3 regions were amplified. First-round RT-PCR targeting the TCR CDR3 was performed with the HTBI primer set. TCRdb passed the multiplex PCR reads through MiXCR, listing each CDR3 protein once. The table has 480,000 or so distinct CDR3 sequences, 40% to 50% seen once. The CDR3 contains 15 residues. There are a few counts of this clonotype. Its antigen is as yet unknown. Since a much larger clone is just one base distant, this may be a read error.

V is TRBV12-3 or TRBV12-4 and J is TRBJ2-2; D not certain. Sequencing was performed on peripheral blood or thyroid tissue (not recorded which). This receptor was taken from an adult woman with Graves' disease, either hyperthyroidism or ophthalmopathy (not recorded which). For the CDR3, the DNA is TGTGTCAGCAGTAAGGTGTGGCGTGACACCGGGGAGCTGTTTTTT. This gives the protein CVSSKVWRDTGELFF.